Each of the 22 T cell receptor beta chains below was sequenced from the same sample in a study of naive and memory T cell subsets. The library had UMIs added by 3' ligation of an oligonucleotide to TCR cDNA. The SP2 primer and nested alpha and beta constant region primers amplified ligated cDNA in four rounds. Each CDR3 protein is one row after TCRdb ran MiXCR on the 5' RACE reads. The table has 58,000 or so distinct CDR3 sequences, less than 10% seen once; the top ten hold roughly 8.9%. The receptors here all came from a female donor in good health.

This chain connects TRBV29-1 to TRBJ2-5; D gene uncertain. Trimming took 5 bases from V and 0 from J, leaving 7 bases between them. Germline CDR1 SQVTM, CDR2 ANQGSEA. The CDR3 contains 12 residues. The CDR3 coding sequence is TGCAGCGTTCAGCCTAACCAAGAGACCCAGTACTTC. It is translated as CSVQPNQETQYF.

This clonotype was seen at least ten times. The chain carries TRBV29-1 and TRBJ1-1; 7 bases match TRBD1. This CDR3 is 13 amino acids long. The V segment lost 0 bases and the J segment 10 bases; nucleotides outside the gene matches: 8. The germline V gene encodes CDR1 SQVTM and CDR2 ANQGSEA. CDR3 bases: TGCAGCGTTGAAGATACAGGGGAAGCGGCAGCTTTCTTT. Encoded protein: CSVEDTGEAAAFF.

This clonotype has at least ten counts. This chain's CDR3 is CSAEAGPGNTIYF. In DNA form, the CDR3 reads TGCAGCGCTGAGGCAGGGCCCGGAAACACCATATATTTT. This chain uses TRBV29-1 with TRBJ1-3, with D perhaps matching TRBD1 (5 bases). This CDR3 spans 13 amino acids. Germline-derived CDR1 and CDR2 are SQVTM and ANQGSEA. Trimming left V 7 bases short and J 4 bases short, with 14 bases between.

This clonotype was detected once. The V call is TRBV2, the J call TRBJ2-2, with a weak D call TRBD2 (5 bases). The germline V and J ends were trimmed by 8 bases and 7 bases, with 14 bases remaining between them. There are 13 residues in the CDR3. Germline V CDR1 and CDR2: SNHLY, FYNNEI. The CDR3 here is CASYTGSHGELFF. CDR3 DNA: TGTGCCAGCTACACGGGGTCCCACGGGGAGCTGTTTTTT.

V and J are TRBV6-5 and TRBJ2-3; a possible D gene is TRBD1 (6 bases). The CDR3 length is 15 residues. The germline gives CDR1 MNHEY, CDR2 SVGAGI. V gave up 0 bases and J gave up 5 bases, with 12 bases separating them. CDR3 protein: CASSYSNRARDTQYF. The CDR3, as DNA: TGTGCCAGCAGTTACTCGAACAGGGCAAGAGATACGCAGTATTTT.

This clonotype has just a few counts. The V and J genes are TRBV12-3 or TRBV12-4 and TRBJ2-7; D could derive from TRBD1 or TRBD2 (7 bases each). This CDR3 has 13 residues. The V gene lost 10 bases and the J gene lost 0 bases, with 13 bases spanning the gap. The CDR3 DNA is TGTGCCACCCCAGGGGGGGCCTCCTACGAGCAGTACTTC. As protein: CATPGGASYEQYF.

This rearrangement joins TRBV7-2 to TRBJ2-2, with D possibly TRBD1 on 6 matching bases. The CDR3 spans 16 residues. The germline V and J ends were trimmed by 2 bases and 5 bases, with 15 bases remaining between them. The germline CDR1 and CDR2 sequences are SGHTA and FQGNSA. CDR3 loop: CASSLYGQGSTGELFF. The CDR3 nucleotides read TGTGCCAGCAGCTTATATGGCCAGGGGTCAACCGGGGAGCTGTTTTTT.

The sample holds many counts of this clonotype. The V gene is TRBV28, the J gene TRBJ1-5; maybe TRBD1 (5 bases). V was clipped by 4 bases and J by 2 bases, with 6 bases between them. The CDR3 contains 13 residues. CDR1 and CDR2 (germline): MDHEN, SYDVKM. As DNA, the CDR3 is TGTGCCAGCAGTTGGGACGGCAATCAGCCCCAGCATTTT. Amino acid sequence: CASSWDGNQPQHF.

This clonotype was counted many times. This CDR3 reads CASSPLTNSPLHF. DNA of the CDR3: TGTGCCAGCAGCCCTCTCACGAATTCACCCCTCCACTTT. This chain joins TRBV7-2 and TRBJ1-6; D is undetermined. The germline gives CDR1 SGHTA, CDR2 FQGNSA. The CDR3 has 13 amino acids. The V end was cut by 5 bases, the J end by 7 bases, with 9 bases between.

This clonotype turned up a few times. The V gene is TRBV6-5, the J gene TRBJ2-3; D is possibly TRBD1 (6 bases). Trimming removed 7 bases at V and 5 bases at J, with 16 bases between. Germline V lookup: CDR1 MNHEY, CDR2 SVGAGI. The CDR3 spans 14 residues. The CDR3 is CASKWGLNRDTQYF. The CDR3 bases are TGTGCCAGCAAGTGGGGGCTAAACAGAGATACGCAGTATTTT.

This clonotype was observed a handful of times. V gene TRBV12-3 or TRBV12-4 combines with J gene TRBJ2-1, with D perhaps matching TRBD1 or TRBD2 (6 bases each). V lost 7 bases to trimming and J lost 8 bases, with 15 bases between them. This CDR3 contains 13 residues. The CDR3 protein is CASNGGPPDEQFF. The CDR3 DNA reads TGTGCCAGCAACGGGGGCCCTCCCGATGAGCAGTTCTTC.

This clonotype was counted at least ten times. J is TRBJ1-4 and V is TRBV11-2; possibly TRBD1 for D (6 bases). In germline, CDR1 is SGHAT, CDR2 FQNNGV. V was cut by 2 bases and J by 8 bases, with 15 bases left in between. The CDR3 runs 15 residues. As DNA, the CDR3 is TGTGCCAGCAGCTTAAGGGGGAGCGGCGACGAAAAACTGTTTTTT. Its protein product is CASSLRGSGDEKLFF.

This clonotype was counted ten times or more. The chain joins TRBV3-1 to TRBJ2-3; D unclear. V dropped 1 base and J dropped 0 bases, with 2 bases sitting between them. CDR3 length equals 13 residues. CDR1 and CDR2 from the germline V gene are LGHDT and YNNKEL (reference sequence). CDR3 in amino acids: CASSQASTDTQYF. CDR3 coding DNA: TGTGCCAGCAGCCAAGCCAGCACAGATACGCAGTATTTT.

This clonotype was recorded a few times. The rearrangement links TRBV20-1 to TRBJ2-1, with 8 bases that match TRBD1. V was pared by 3 bases and J by 7 bases, with 8 bases of the junction left unmatched. Germline V lookup: CDR1 DFQATT, CDR2 SNEGSKA (reference sequence). CDR3 size: 14 residues. CDR3 sequence: CSASRQGIGNEQFF. The CDR3, as DNA: TGCAGTGCTAGTCGACAGGGGATAGGAAATGAGCAGTTCTTC.

In its sample, this clonotype was seen many times. V and J are TRBV20-1 and TRBJ1-1; 7 bases are shared with TRBD1. Germline trimming cut 0 bases from V and 10 bases from J; bases unmatched to any gene: 2. This CDR3 has 11 residues. CDR1 is DFQATT, CDR2 SNEGSKA, per germline (reference sequence). CDR3 region: CSARDRTGAFF. CDR3 nucleotides: TGCAGTGCTAGAGATCGGACAGGAGCTTTCTTT.

This clonotype was recorded at least ten times. V usage is TRBV3-1 and J usage is TRBJ1-2; tentative D call: TRBD1 (6 bases). V lost 1 base to trimming and J lost 8 bases, with 17 bases between them. This CDR3 has 15 amino acids. The germline CDR1 and CDR2 sequences are LGHDT and YNNKEL (reference sequence). The CDR3 DNA reads TGTGCCAGCAGCCAAGGAGGAACAGGGACCCTGGGCTACACCTTC. Protein product: CASSQGGTGTLGYTF.

The CDR3 region has the DNA TGTGCCAGCAGTTTTGGACAGGGACGGGGCTACACCTTC. Its translation: CASSFGQGRGYTF. The chain joins TRBV12-3 or TRBV12-4 to TRBJ1-2, with TRBD1 matching over 8 bases. The CDR3 sequence is 13 residues long. J was trimmed by 8 bases and V by 3 bases; bases with no gene match: 5.

This clonotype was counted at least ten times. The rearrangement joins TRBV7-2 to TRBJ1-2; D may be TRBD1 (6 bases). The V gene's germline CDR1 is SGHTA and CDR2 FQGNSA. The V end was cut by 4 bases, the J end by 7 bases, with 16 bases between. This CDR3 contains 14 residues. CDR3 region: CASSWGHRTPGYTF. CDR3 nucleotides: TGTGCCAGCAGCTGGGGACACCGGACCCCTGGCTACACCTTC.

This clonotype occurred a few times. This chain uses TRBV4-1 with TRBJ1-5; D perhaps matches TRBD1 (5 bases). This CDR3 is built from 15 residues. Germline V gene lookup returns CDR1 MGHRA and CDR2 YSYEKL. V lost 0 bases and J lost 7, with 13 bases in between. The DNA of the CDR3 is TGCGCCAGCAGCCAAGATCCTAAGGGGAGGCAGCCCCAGCATTTT. Protein sequence: CASSQDPKGRQPQHF.

This clonotype appeared a few times. This chain uses TRBV2 with TRBJ1-2; D possibly corresponds to TRBD1 (6 bases). The ends were cut back, 4 bases at V and 3 bases at J, with 6 bases in the middle. Germline V gene lookup returns CDR1 SNHLY and CDR2 FYNNEI. This CDR3 is 12 amino acids long. The CDR3 DNA reads as TGTGCCAGCAGTGGACAGGACTATGGCTACACCTTC. The encoded protein is CASSGQDYGYTF.

The rearrangement uses TRBV6-1 and TRBJ2-3; 9 positions match TRBD2. V shed 1 base and J 7 bases; nucleotides not matched to a gene: 9. The germline gives CDR1 MNHNS, CDR2 SASEGT. This CDR3 comprises 16 residues. As DNA, the CDR3 is TGTGCCAGCAGTGAAGGGTGGCGGGGGGGCGGATATACGCAGTATTTT. Protein sequence: CASSEGWRGGGYTQYF.

This clonotype occurred many times. The chain combines TRBV10-3 with TRBJ2-7; no clear D gene. V was cut by 5 bases and J by 3 bases, with 5 bases left in between. The CDR3 is made up of 11 amino acids. Germline CDR1 ENHRY, CDR2 SYGVKD. The CDR3 DNA is TGTGCCATCAGTTCCCGCTACGAGCAGTACTTC. It translates to CAISSRYEQYF.